This T cell receptor beta chain was obtained from a study of blood T cells in healthy people across ages. Comments on this clonotype: Its cognate antigen is unknown. Relative to the germline gene, one junction end is altered; a read error may explain this.

Per the germline V gene, CDR1 is SEHNR and CDR2 is FQNEAQ (reference sequence). This CDR3 is built from 12 residues. Findings and limits, study-wide: It was found that TCR beta diversity correlated strongly with the percentage of naive T cells.

Next came a second PCR, run for 7 to 11 cycles, which used a sample-barcoded 5' primer along with a J-beta primer mix. Each CDR3 protein is one row after TCRdb ran MiXCR on the 5' RACE reads. Counted here are 1.5 million to 2 million distinct CDR3 sequences, around half occurring once; the ten biggest clones make up roughly 2%. The chain uses TRBV7-9 and TRBJ2-1, with a possible D match to TRBD2 (5 bases). The clonotype originates from a woman aged 40 to 50 in good health. The source material was blood. The CDR3 protein is CANSLQGSEQFF. CDR3 bases: TGTGCCAACAGCTTACAAGGGAGTGAGCAGTTCTTC.